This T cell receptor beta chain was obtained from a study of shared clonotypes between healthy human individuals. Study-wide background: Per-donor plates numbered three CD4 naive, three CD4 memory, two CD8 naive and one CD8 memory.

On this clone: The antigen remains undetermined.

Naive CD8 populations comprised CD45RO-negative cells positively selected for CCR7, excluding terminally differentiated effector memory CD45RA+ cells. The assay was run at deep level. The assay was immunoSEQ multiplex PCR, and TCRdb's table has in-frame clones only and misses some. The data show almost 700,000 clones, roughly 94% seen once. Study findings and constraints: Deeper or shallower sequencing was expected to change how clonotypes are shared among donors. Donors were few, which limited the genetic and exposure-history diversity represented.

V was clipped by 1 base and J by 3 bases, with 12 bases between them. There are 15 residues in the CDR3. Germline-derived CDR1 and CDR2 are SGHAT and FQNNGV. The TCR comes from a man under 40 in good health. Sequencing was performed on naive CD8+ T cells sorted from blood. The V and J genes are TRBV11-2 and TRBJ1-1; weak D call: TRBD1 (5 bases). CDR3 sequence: CASSLVRGRDTEAFF. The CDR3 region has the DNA TGTGCCAGCAGCTTAGTCCGGGGCCGCGACACTGAAGCTTTCTTT.